The T cell receptor (beta chain) described here comes from a study of blood T cell repertoires in COVID-19. Recruits, aged about 18 to 95 years, lived in 24 US areas. Profiled with immunoSEQ multiplex PCR; TCRdb holds only in-frame clones, not every one. The sample records a few hundred thousand clones, roughly nine tenths being singletons. Germline V CDR1 and CDR2: LGHNT, FRNRAP. V lost 10 bases to trimming and J lost 0 bases, with 14 bases between them. The CDR3 has 14 amino acids. This TCR was sampled from a woman aged 50 to 60 in a cohort exposed to, infected with or recovered from COVID-19 (not recorded which). Sequenced: PBMCs or T cells enriched from blood (not recorded which). This sequence joins TRBV12-5 and TRBJ2-3; D is unclear. CDR3 in DNA: TGTGCTACCCAATCACTAACGAGCACAGATACGCAGTATTTT. Amino acid sequence: CATQSLTSTDTQYF.